The T cell receptor (beta chain) described here comes from a study of T-cell reconstitution after alpha-beta-depleted transplantation in children. The CDR3 totals 14 residues. Trimming cost V 6 bases and J 1 base, with 11 bases left between them. Library preparation (for TCRbeta) was performed with unique molecular identifiers. MiXCR, applied by TCRdb to the PCR reads, yields one record per CDR3 protein. This sample has 450,000 to 600,000 distinct CDR3 sequences, with about 30% found just once. The chain recombines TRBV12-3 or TRBV12-4 with TRBJ2-3, with D unclear. The clonotype originates from a human donor who donated a stem cell graft to a child with aplastic anemia. The sample was PBMCs from the stem cell graft donor, taken from the stem cell graft. CDR3 protein: CASRYGLGTDTQYF. CDR3 sequence (DNA): TGTGCCAGCAGATATGGTCTAGGCACAGATACGCAGTATTTT.